The 20 T cell receptor beta chains presented below share a single source sample, sequenced in a study of CD8 T cells in Susac syndrome. RNA was extracted with the RNeasy kit, and a quantity of roughly 0.45 to 1 ug was reverse transcribed using random hexamers. TCRdb itself ran the immunoSEQ multiplex PCR reads through MiXCR, one entry per CDR3 protein. The data show 150,000 to 200,000 distinct CDR3 sequences, with around 94% seen just once and over 0.09% held by the top ten. The sequenced sample consisted of CD4+ T cells from PBMCs. The receptors originated from a human donor with multiple sclerosis.

This chain connects TRBV12-3 or TRBV12-4 to TRBJ2-4; the D is unclear. The CDR3 consists of 13 residues. The V end was cut by 3 bases, the J end by 7 bases, with 10 bases between. The CDR3 region is CASSLVEINIQYF. DNA of the CDR3: TGTGCCAGCAGTTTGGTTGAGATTAACATTCAGTACTTC.

This clonotype was picked up a small number of times. The chain has TRBV30 and TRBJ2-7, with 11 bases identical to TRBD2. This CDR3 is 14 amino acids long. The ends lost 4 bases at V and 6 bases at J; junction bases unmatched: 8. CDR1 is GTSNPN, CDR2 SVGIG, per germline (reference sequence). CDR3 nucleotides: TGTGCCTGGAACCGGCTAGCGGGAGGTAGCGAGCAGTACTTC. It specifies CAWNRLAGGSEQYF.

This clonotype was found once. The chain is built from TRBV25-1 and TRBJ1-4, with D perhaps matching TRBD1 (5 bases). Per germline, CDR1 MGHDK and CDR2 SYGVNS. CDR3 size: 13 residues. V lost 6 bases and J 2 bases, leaving 7 bases between the germline ends. The CDR3 loop is CASRQATNEKLFF. The CDR3 nucleotides read TGTGCCAGCAGACAGGCCACTAATGAAAAACTGTTTTTT. Together with reference TRBV25-1 and TRBJ1-4, the CDR3 gives the full variable domain: EADIYQTPRYLVIGTGKKITLECSQTMGHDKMYWYQQDPGMELHLIHYSYGVNSTEKGDLSSESTVSRIRTEHFPLTLESARPSHTSQYLCASRQATNEKLFFGSGTQLSVL.

The V and J genes are TRBV6-1 and TRBJ2-5; 9 bases are shared with TRBD1. From germline, CDR1 is MNHNS and CDR2 SASEGT. With 1 base clipped from V and 6 bases from J, the junction kept 6 bases outside the gene matches. This CDR3 has 15 residues. The CDR3 DNA follows: TGTGCCAGCAGTGAAGTAACAGGGGGCCGACAGACCCAGTACTTC. Protein sequence: CASSEVTGGRQTQYF.

This clonotype is a singleton in its sample. The chain couples TRBV19 to TRBJ2-5; D remains ambiguous. Germline loops: CDR1 LNHDA, CDR2 SQIVND (reference sequence). This CDR3 comprises 13 residues. Trimming pared 3 bases from V and 5 bases from J, leaving 10 bases between. The CDR3 DNA is TGTGCCAGTAGTATCTCCGGGTTGGAGACCCAGTACTTC. Translating it yields CASSISGLETQYF.

The gene calls are TRBV10-3 and TRBJ2-5; 8 bases are shared with TRBD1. Germline CDR1 reads ENHRY; CDR2 reads SYGVKD. With 6 bases clipped from V and 7 bases from J, the junction kept 7 bases outside the gene matches. The CDR3 has 13 residues. As DNA, the CDR3 is TGTGCCATCAGCCCGACAGGGGTGGGGACCCAGTACTTC. The encoded protein is CAISPTGVGTQYF.

The chain is built from TRBV5-1 and TRBJ1-1; D is possibly TRBD1 (5 bases). This CDR3 is 15 amino acids long. Germline CDR1 is SGHRS and CDR2 is YFSETQ. V lost 4 bases and J 5 bases, leaving 18 bases between the germline ends. CDR3 in amino acids: CASSLQGSPETEAFF. CDR3 bases: TGCGCCAGCAGCCTCCAGGGATCCCCCGAGACTGAAGCTTTCTTT.

The V call is TRBV20-1, the J call TRBJ2-7, with 7 bases matching TRBD1. The CDR3 is made up of 14 amino acids. V trimming: 4 bases; J trimming: 3 bases; junction bases outside the gene matches: 9. Germline values: CDR1 DFQATT, CDR2 SNEGSKA (reference sequence). The CDR3 reads CSAMVAQGIYEQYF. For the CDR3, the DNA is TGCAGTGCTATGGTTGCACAGGGGATCTACGAGCAGTACTTC.

The chain combines TRBV29-1 with TRBJ2-5, with 10 bases that match TRBD1. The CDR3 covers 13 residues. Looked up from germline, CDR1 is SQVTM and CDR2 is ANQGSEA. After removal of 5 bases from V and 4 bases from J, the junction contained 4 bases not matched to a gene. DNA of the CDR3: TGCAGCGTTAGACAGGGGGCTGGAGAGACCCAGTACTTC. Its protein product is CSVRQGAGETQYF.

The chain carries TRBV5-1 and TRBJ2-3; possible D gene TRBD2, 5 bases. This CDR3 is built from 15 residues. The germline V gene has CDR1 SGHRS and CDR2 YFSETQ. Trimming shortened V by 6 bases and J by 2 bases, and 16 bases separated the two germline ends. CDR3 in amino acids: CASILGSGVTDTQYF. The CDR3 coding sequence is TGCGCCAGCATCCTAGGCTCCGGGGTCACAGATACGCAGTATTTT. The full variable domain, in which reference TRBV5-1 and TRBJ2-3 provide the parts outside the CDR3, is KAGVTQTPRYLIKTRGQQVTLSCSPISGHRSVSWYQQTPGQGLQFLFEYFSETQRNKGNFPGRFSGRQFSNSRSEMNVSTLELGDSALYLCASILGSGVTDTQYFGPGTRLTVL.

V gene TRBV2 combines with J gene TRBJ1-5; D unresolved. The CDR3 contains 14 residues. Germline V gene sequence: CDR1 SNHLY, CDR2 FYNNEI. Between the trimmed V and J ends, which lost 7 bases and 1 base, there was a span of 11 bases. CDR3 residues: CASKRRESNQPQHF. The CDR3 nucleotides are TGTGCCAGCAAGCGACGAGAAAGCAATCAGCCCCAGCATTTT.

J is TRBJ2-3 and V is TRBV9, with unresolved D. The CDR3 contains 11 residues. With 0 bases removed from V and 8 bases from J, the gap between germline ends came to 4 bases. Germline-derived CDR1 and CDR2 are SGDLS and YYNGEE. CDR3 DNA: TGTGCCAGCAGCGTAGGGGGTACGCAGTATTTT. Residues: CASSVGGTQYF. Full variable domain (remainder filled in from reference TRBV9 and TRBJ2-3): DSGVTQTPKHLITATGQRVTLRCSPRSGDLSVYWYQQSLDQGLQFLIQYYNGEERAKGNILERFSAQQFPDLHSELNLSSLELGDSALYFCASSVGGTQYFGPGTRLTVL.

This chain connects TRBV15 to TRBJ1-5; D remains unclear. The germline V gene has CDR1 LNHNV and CDR2 YYDKDF (reference sequence). Trimming pared 0 bases from V and 4 bases from J, leaving 10 bases between. The length of the CDR3 is 15 residues. CDR3 sequence (DNA): TGTGCCACCAGCAGAGATTTGGGGAGGAATCAGCCCCAGCATTTT. Translating gives CATSRDLGRNQPQHF.

The chain joins TRBV29-1 to TRBJ1-1; D gene ambiguous. The CDR3 consists of 13 residues. Trimming took off 5 bases at V and 4 bases at J, with 14 bases between the two ends. CDR1 and CDR2 (germline): SQVTM, ANQGSEA. In nucleotides, the CDR3 is TGCAGCGTTACTAGACTCGATGGCACTGAAGCTTTCTTT. It yields the protein CSVTRLDGTEAFF.

This chain links TRBV20-1 with TRBJ1-4; D gene ambiguous. Germline CDR1 and CDR2: DFQATT and SNEGSKA (reference sequence). V dropped 0 bases and J dropped 4 bases, with 12 bases sitting between them. This CDR3 spans 15 amino acids. The CDR3 coding sequence is TGCAGTGCTAGAGATCGGTGGAGAAATAATGAAAAACTGTTTTTT. Translation gives CSARDRWRNNEKLFF.

V usage is TRBV4-1 and J usage is TRBJ2-2, with D perhaps assigned TRBD1 or TRBD2 (5 bases each). Germline CDR1 is MGHRA and CDR2 is YSYEKL. With 7 bases removed from V and 3 bases from J, the gap between germline ends came to 9 bases. The CDR3 length is 13 residues. The CDR3 DNA reads as TGCGCCAGCAAAGGGGACCACACCGGGGAGCTGTTTTTT. Residues: CASKGDHTGELFF.

The gene calls are TRBV30 and TRBJ1-5, with no clear D. CDR1 is GTSNPN, CDR2 SVGIG, per germline (reference sequence). This CDR3 contains 13 residues. The V end lost 0 bases, the J end lost 4 bases, and 7 bases lay between the germline ends. CDR3: CAWSVRRNQPQHF. The CDR3 DNA follows: TGTGCCTGGAGTGTCAGACGGAATCAGCCCCAGCATTTT.

This sequence joins TRBV7-9 and TRBJ2-7; no clear D. V lost 5 bases to trimming and J lost 6 bases, with 17 bases between them. The CDR3 contains 14 residues. Germline V gene lookup returns CDR1 SEHNR and CDR2 FQNEAQ (reference sequence). The CDR3 loop reads CASSDERPSLEQYF. CDR3 nucleotides: TGTGCCAGCAGCGACGAGAGGCCCTCCCTCGAGCAGTACTTC.

V usage is TRBV10-3 and J usage is TRBJ1-2; D possibly corresponds to TRBD1 (5 bases). Germline loops: CDR1 ENHRY, CDR2 SYGVKD. V was clipped by 2 bases and J by 8 bases, with 15 bases between them. This CDR3 has 14 amino acids. As DNA, the CDR3 is TGTGCCATCAGTGAGGGACAAGGACAATGGGGCTACACCTTC. It translates to CAISEGQGQWGYTF.

The V call is TRBV6-2 or TRBV6-3, the J call TRBJ1-5, with a possible D match to TRBD1 (5 bases). Trimming took off 6 bases at V and 4 bases at J, with 13 bases between the two ends. This CDR3 contains 14 residues. The germline V gene has CDR1 MNHEY and CDR2 SVGEGT. The CDR3 coding sequence is TGTGCCAGCAGACCGGACGGGACTAATCAGCCCCAGCATTTT. Translating it yields CASRPDGTNQPQHF.